These 2 T cell receptor beta chains were sequenced from one sample in a study of T cells in tuberculosis. Thawed, overnight-rested PBMC were stained with GMM-loaded CD1B tetramer, viability dye and anti-CD3, then sorted. The lipid loaded on the CD1B tetramers was C32 glucose monomycolate from Rhodococcus equi. Assay used: immunoSEQ multiplex PCR; TCRdb lists only in-frame clones, some missing. The sample carries about 59,000 clones, roughly 79% recorded once. Sequencing input: CD1b-GMM tetramer-negative cells sorted from PBMCs. Every receptor here comes from an adult woman with latent tuberculosis.

The chain carries TRBV5-1 and TRBJ1-4, with D hard to call. The CDR3 runs 14 residues. Trimming took off 4 bases at V and 7 bases at J, with 14 bases between the two ends. Germline CDR1 is SGHRS and CDR2 is YFSETQ. The CDR3 sequence is CASSPDGKIEKLFF. CDR3 nucleotide sequence: TGCGCCAGCAGCCCGGACGGGAAGATTGAAAAACTGTTTTTT.

This chain uses TRBV10-2 with TRBJ2-5; TRBD1 might be the D (7 bases). Per germline, CDR1 WSHSY and CDR2 SAAADI. Between the trimmed V and J ends, which lost 7 bases and 11 bases, there was a span of 29 bases. This CDR3 comprises 16 residues. CDR3 residues: CASKGGTGAGLREQYF. CDR3 DNA sequence: TGCGCCAGCAAGGGGGGCACAGGGGCGGGTCTACGGGAGCAGTACTTC.